These T cell receptor beta chains were read from a single sample in a study of shared clonotypes between healthy human individuals. The assay was immunoSEQ multiplex PCR, and TCRdb's table has in-frame clones only and misses some. The data show millions of clones, with more than 85% seen just once and over 1.5% held by the top ten. The source material was naive CD8+ T cells from PBMCs. Receptor source: a man between 18 and 29 years old in good health. Some clones in this sample may be carry-over from other donors' samples. The CDR3 runs from the conserved cysteine through the conserved F or W. A D gene is named only where the DNA matches it firmly.

TGTGCCAGCAGTTCCCTCCCCAATCAGCCCCAGCATTTT	CASSSLPNQPQHF	.	TRBV27	TRBJ1-5	13
TGTGCCAGCAGTTATCCGCAGGGAAACACCATATATTTT	CASSYPQGNTIYF	.	TRBV7-9	TRBJ1-3	13
TGTGCCAGCAGTGAAGTGGGGGGGCAGAACACAGATACGCAGTATTTT	CASSEVGGQNTDTQYF	.	TRBV6-1	TRBJ2-3	16
TGTGCCAGCAGCGCCGGGACTAGCGGGACAGATACGCAGTATTTT	CASSAGTSGTDTQYF	TRBD2	TRBV27	TRBJ2-3	15
TGTGCCAGCAGCTTGGATTGGCGCACTTTAGCTAGCACAGATACGCAGTATTTT	CASSLDWRTLASTDTQYF	.	TRBV9	TRBJ2-3	18
TGTGCCAGCAGCCCCCGGGCCGGGGAGCTGTTTTTT	CASSPRAGELFF	.	TRBV28	TRBJ2-2	12
TGTGCCAGCTCCAGGGAGCAGACCCAGTACTTC	CASSREQTQYF	.	TRBV7-9	TRBJ2-5	11
TGTGCCAGCAGTTTATCGGGGGAGCAGTACTTC	CASSLSGEQYF	.	TRBV27	TRBJ2-7	11
TGTGCCAGCAGCTTAGGGTTTGGCGGGGTCCAAGAGACCCAGTACTTC	CASSLGFGGVQETQYF	.	TRBV7-3	TRBJ2-5	16
TGCGCCAGCAGCTTGGATGGCGGGGGATCCTACGAGCAGTACTTC	CASSLDGGGSYEQYF	TRBD2	TRBV5-1	TRBJ2-7	15
TGCGCCAGCAGCTCGCTTTCGTCTGGGGATACGCAGTATTTT	CASSSLSSGDTQYF	.	TRBV5-1	TRBJ2-3	14
TGTGCCAGCAGCTTAGTTTGGGGGACCACAGATACGCAGTATTTT	CASSLVWGTTDTQYF	.	TRBV11-2	TRBJ2-3	15
TGCGCCAGCAGCCAAGTGGGACCCGGACAGGCTAACTATGGCTACACCTTC	CASSQVGPGQANYGYTF	TRBD1	TRBV4-3	TRBJ1-2	17
TGTGCCACCAGCAGTCGGGACAGGAACACCGGGGAGCTGTTTTTT	CATSSRDRNTGELFF	TRBD1	TRBV15	TRBJ2-2	15